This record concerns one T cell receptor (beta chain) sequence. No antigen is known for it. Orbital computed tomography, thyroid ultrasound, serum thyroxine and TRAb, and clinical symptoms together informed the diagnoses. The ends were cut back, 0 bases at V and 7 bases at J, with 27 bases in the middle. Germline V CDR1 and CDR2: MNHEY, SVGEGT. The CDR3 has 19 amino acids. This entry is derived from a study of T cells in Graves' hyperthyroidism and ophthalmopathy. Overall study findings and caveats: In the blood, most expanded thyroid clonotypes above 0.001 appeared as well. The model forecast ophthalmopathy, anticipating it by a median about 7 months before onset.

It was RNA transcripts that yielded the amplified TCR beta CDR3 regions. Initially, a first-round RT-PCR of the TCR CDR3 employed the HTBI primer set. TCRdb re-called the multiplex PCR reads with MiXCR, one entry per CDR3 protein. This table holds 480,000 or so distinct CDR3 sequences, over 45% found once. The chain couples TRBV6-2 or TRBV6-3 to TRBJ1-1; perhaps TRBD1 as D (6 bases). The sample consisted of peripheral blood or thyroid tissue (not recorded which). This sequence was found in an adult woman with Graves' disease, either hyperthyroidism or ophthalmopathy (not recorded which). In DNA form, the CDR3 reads TGTGCCAGCAGTTACTCCGGGACATCAAGAAGGGGAATGTTAGATGAAGCTTTCTTT. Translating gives CASSYSGTSRRGMLDEAFF.